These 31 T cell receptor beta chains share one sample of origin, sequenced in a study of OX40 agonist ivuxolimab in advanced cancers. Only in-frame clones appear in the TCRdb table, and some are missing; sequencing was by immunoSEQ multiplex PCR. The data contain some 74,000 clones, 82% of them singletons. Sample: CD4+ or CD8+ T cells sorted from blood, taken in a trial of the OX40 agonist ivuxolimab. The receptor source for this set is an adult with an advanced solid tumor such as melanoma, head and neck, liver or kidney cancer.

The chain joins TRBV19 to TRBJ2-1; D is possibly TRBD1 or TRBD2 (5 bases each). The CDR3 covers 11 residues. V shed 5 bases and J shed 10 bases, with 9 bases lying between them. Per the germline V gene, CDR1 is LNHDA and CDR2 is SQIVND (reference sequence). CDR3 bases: TGTGCCAGTAGTGGGGGTAGCGAGCAGTTCTTC. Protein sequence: CASSGGSEQFF. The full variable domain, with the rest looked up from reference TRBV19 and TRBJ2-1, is DGGITQSPKYLFRKEGQNVTLSCEQNLNHDAMYWYRQDPGQGLRLIYYSQIVNDFQKGDIAEGYSVSREKKESFPLTVTSAQKNPTAFYLCASSGGSEQFFGPGTRLTVL.

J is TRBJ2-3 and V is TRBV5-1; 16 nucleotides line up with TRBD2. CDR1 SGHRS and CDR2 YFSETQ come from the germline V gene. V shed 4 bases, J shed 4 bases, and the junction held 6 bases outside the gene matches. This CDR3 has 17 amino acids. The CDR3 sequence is CASSPGLAGGQSDTQYF. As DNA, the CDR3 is TGCGCCAGCAGCCCGGGACTAGCGGGGGGGCAATCAGATACGCAGTATTTT.

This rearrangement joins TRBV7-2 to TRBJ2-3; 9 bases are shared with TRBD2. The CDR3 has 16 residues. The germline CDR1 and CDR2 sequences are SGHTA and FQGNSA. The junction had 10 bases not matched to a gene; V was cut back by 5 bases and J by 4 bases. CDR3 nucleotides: TGTGCCAGCAGCCTGATGAGGGCGGGGGGGGCAGATACGCAGTATTTT. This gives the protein CASSLMRAGGADTQYF.

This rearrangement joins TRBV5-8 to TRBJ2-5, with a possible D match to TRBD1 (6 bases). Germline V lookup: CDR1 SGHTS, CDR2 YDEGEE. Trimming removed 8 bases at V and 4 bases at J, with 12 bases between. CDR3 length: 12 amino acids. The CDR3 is CASTGLGETQYF. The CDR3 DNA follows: TGTGCCAGTACAGGGTTGGGAGAGACCCAGTACTTC.

The DNA of the CDR3 is TGTGCCAGCTCACCGAATGGACAGGCCCCTGGCTACACCTTC. It yields the protein CASSPNGQAPGYTF. The chain couples TRBV18 to TRBJ1-2, with TRBD1 matching over 7 bases. Trimming cost V 3 bases and J 7 bases; bases outside gene matches: 8. This CDR3 comprises 14 residues. The germline V gene has CDR1 KGHSH and CDR2 LQKENI.

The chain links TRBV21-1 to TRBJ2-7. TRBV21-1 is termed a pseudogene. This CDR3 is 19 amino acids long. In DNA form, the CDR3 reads TGTGCCAGCAGCATAAAAGACCCCTTCGGCGTACCCCCGCCTTACGAGCAGTACTTC. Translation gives CASSIKDPFGVPPPYEQYF.

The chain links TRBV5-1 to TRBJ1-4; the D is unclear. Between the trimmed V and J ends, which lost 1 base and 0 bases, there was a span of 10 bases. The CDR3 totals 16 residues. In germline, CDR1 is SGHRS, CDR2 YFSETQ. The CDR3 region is CASSLSGWATNEKLFF. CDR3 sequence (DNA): TGCGCCAGCAGCTTGTCGGGATGGGCAACTAATGAAAAACTGTTTTTT.

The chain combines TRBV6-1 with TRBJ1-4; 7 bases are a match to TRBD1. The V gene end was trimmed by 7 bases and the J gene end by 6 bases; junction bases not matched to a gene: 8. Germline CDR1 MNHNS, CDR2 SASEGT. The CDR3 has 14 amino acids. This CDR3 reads CASTPDRFYEKLFF. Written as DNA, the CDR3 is TGTGCCAGCACTCCGGACAGGTTCTATGAAAAACTGTTTTTT.

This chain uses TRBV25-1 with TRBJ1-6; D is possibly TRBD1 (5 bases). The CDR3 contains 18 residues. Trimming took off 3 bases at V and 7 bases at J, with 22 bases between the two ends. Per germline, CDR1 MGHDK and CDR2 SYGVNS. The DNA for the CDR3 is TGTGCCAGCAGTGACACATGGGGGACCCCAGGAGGGAATTCACCCCTCCACTTT. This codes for CASSDTWGTPGGNSPLHF.

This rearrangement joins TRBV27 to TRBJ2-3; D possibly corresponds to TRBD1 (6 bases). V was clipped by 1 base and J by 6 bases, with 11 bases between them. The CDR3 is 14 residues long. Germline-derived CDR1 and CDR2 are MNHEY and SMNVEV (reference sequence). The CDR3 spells CASSLWTEIDTQYF. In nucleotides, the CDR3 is TGTGCCAGCAGTTTATGGACAGAAATTGATACGCAGTATTTT.

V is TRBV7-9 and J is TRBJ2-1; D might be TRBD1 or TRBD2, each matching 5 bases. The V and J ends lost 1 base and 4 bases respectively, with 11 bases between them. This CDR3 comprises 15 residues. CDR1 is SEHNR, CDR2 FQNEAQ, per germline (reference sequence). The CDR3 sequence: CASSLVGTKYNEQFF. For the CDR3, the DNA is TGTGCCAGCAGCTTAGTGGGGACGAAATACAATGAGCAGTTCTTC. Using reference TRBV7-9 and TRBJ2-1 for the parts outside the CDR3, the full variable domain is DTGVSQNPRHKITKRGQNVTFRCDPISEHNRLYWYRQTLGQGPEFLTYFQNEAQLEKSRLLSDRFSAERPKGSFSTLEIQRTEQGDSAMYLCASSLVGTKYNEQFFGPGTRLTVL.

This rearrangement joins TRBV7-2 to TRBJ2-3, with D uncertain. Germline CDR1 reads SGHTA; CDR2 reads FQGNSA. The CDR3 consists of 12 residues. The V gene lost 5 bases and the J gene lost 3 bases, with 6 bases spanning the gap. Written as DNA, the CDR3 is TGTGCCAGCAGCCTGATTACAGATACGCAGTATTTT. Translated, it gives CASSLITDTQYF.

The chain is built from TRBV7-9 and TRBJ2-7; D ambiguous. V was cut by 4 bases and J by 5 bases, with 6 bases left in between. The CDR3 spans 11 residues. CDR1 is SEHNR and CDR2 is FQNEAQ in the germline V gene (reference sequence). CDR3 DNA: TGTGCCAGCAGCTCCGCCGACGAGCAGTACTTC. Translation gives CASSSADEQYF.

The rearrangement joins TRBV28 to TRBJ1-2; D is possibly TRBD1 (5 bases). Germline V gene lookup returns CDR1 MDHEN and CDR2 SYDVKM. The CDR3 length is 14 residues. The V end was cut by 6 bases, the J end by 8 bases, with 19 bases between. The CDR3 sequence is CASSLPQAVSGYTF. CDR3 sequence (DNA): TGTGCCAGCAGCCTACCACAGGCGGTGTCGGGCTACACCTTC.

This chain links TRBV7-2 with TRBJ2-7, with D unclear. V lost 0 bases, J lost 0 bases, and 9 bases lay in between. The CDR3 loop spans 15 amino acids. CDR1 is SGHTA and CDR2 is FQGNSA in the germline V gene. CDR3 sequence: CASSLARGRSYEQYF. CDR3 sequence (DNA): TGTGCCAGCAGCTTAGCGAGAGGCCGCTCCTACGAGCAGTACTTC.

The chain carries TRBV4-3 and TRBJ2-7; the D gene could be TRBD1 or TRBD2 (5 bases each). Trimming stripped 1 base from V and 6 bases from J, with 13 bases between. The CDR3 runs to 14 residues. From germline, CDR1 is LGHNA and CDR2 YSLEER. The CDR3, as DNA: TGCGCCAGCAGCCAAGGACAGTACCGGGGCGAGCAGTACTTC. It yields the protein CASSQGQYRGEQYF.

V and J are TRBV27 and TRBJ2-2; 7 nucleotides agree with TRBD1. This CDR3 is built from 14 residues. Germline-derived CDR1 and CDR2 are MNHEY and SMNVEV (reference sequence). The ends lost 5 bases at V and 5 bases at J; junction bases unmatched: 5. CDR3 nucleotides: TGTGCCAGCAGTACCAACAGGGGAACCGGGGAGCTGTTTTTT. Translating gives CASSTNRGTGELFF.

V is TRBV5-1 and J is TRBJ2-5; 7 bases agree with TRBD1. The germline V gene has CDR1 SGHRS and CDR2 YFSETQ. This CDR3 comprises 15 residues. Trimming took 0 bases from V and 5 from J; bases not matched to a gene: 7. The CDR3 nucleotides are TGCGCCAGCAGCTTGGAGAGGGGGCAGGGTGAGACCCAGTACTTC. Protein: CASSLERGQGETQYF.

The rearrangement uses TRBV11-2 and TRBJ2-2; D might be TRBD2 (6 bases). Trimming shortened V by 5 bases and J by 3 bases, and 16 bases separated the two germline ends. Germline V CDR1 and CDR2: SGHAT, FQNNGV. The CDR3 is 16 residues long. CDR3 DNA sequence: TGTGCCAGCAGCGCCTTCCGGGACTCCTACACCGGGGAGCTGTTTTTT. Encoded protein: CASSAFRDSYTGELFF. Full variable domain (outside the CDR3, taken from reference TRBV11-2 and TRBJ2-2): EAGVAQSPRYKIIEKRQSVAFWCNPISGHATLYWYQQILGQGPKLLIQFQNNGVVDDSQLPKDRFSAERLKGVDSTLKIQPAKLEDSAVYLCASSAFRDSYTGELFFGEGSRLTVL.

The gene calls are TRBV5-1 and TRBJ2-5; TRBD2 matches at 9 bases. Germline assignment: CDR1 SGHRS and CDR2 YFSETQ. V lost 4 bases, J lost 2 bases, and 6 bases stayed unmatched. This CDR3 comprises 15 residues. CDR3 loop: CASSEGTSFQETQYF. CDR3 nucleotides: TGCGCCAGCAGCGAAGGGACTAGCTTTCAAGAGACCCAGTACTTC.

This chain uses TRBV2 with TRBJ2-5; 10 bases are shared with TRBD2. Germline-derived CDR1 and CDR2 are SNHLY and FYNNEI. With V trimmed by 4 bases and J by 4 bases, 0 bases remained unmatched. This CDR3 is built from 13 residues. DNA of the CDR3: TGTGCCAGCAGTGGGACTAGCGGAGAGACCCAGTACTTC. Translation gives CASSGTSGETQYF. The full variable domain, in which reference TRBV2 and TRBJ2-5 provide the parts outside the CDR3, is EPEVTQTPSHQVTQMGQEVILRCVPISNHLYFYWYRQILGQKVEFLVSFYNNEISEKSEIFDDQFSVERPDGSNFTLKIRSTKLEDSAMYFCASSGTSGETQYFGPGTRLLVL.

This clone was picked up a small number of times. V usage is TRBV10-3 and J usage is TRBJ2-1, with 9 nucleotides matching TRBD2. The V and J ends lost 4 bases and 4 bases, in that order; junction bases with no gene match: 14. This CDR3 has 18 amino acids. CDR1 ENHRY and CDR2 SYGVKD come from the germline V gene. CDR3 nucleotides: TGTGCCATCAGTGGGACTAGCGAGGGGGGGTCGGGTTACAATGAGCAGTTCTTC. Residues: CAISGTSEGGSGYNEQFF.

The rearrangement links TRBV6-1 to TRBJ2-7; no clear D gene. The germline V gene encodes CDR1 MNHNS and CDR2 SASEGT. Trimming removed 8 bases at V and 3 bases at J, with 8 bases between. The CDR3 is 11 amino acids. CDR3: CASGSLYEQYF. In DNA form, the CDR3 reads TGTGCCAGCGGTTCCCTCTACGAGCAGTACTTC.

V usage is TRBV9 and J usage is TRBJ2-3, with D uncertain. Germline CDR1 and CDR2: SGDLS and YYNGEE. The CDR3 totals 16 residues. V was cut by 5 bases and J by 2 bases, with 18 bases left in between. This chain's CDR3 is CASRGGVPPFTDTQYF. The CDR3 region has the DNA TGTGCCAGCAGAGGTGGGGTCCCCCCATTCACAGATACGCAGTATTTT. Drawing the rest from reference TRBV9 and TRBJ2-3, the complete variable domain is DSGVTQTPKHLITATGQRVTLRCSPRSGDLSVYWYQQSLDQGLQFLIQYYNGEERAKGNILERFSAQQFPDLHSELNLSSLELGDSALYFCASRGGVPPFTDTQYFGPGTRLTVL.

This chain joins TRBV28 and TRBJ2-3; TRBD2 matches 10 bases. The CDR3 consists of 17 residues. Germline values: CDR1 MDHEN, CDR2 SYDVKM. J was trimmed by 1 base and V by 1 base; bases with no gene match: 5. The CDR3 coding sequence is TGTGCCAGCAGTTTATTGCTAGCGGGAGCAGGCACAGATACGCAGTATTTT. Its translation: CASSLLLAGAGTDTQYF.

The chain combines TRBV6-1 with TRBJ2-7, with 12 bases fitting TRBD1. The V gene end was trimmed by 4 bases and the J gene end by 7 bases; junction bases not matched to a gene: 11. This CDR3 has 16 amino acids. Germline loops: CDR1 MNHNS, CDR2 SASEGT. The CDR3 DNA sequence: TGTGCCAGCAGTGGCCTTCCGGGACAGGGGGCGCAAGAGCAGTACTTC. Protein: CASSGLPGQGAQEQYF.

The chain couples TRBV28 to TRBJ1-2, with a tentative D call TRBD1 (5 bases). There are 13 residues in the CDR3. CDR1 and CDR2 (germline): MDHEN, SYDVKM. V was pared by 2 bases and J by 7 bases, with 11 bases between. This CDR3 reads CASSLAGRRGYTF. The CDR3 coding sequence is TGTGCCAGCAGTTTAGCGGGGCGTCGTGGCTACACCTTC.

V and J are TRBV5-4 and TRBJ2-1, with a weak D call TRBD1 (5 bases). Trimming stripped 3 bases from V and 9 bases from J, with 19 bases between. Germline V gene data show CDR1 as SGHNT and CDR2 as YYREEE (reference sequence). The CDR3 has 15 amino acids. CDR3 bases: TGTGCCAGCAGCTCCGGGTTCCCAGGGCCAGGTGAGCAGTTCTTC. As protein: CASSSGFPGPGEQFF.

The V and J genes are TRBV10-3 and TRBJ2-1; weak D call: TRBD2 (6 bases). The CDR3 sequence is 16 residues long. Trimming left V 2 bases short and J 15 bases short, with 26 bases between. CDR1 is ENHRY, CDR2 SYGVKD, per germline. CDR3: CAISEAGPPAGTWAFF. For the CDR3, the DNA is TGTGCCATCAGTGAGGCGGGGCCCCCGGCGGGAACTTGGGCGTTCTTC.

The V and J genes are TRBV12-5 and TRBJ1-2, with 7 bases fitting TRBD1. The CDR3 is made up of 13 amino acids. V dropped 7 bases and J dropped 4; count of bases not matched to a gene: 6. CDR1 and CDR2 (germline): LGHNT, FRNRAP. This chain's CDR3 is CASARDRAYGYTF. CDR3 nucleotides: TGTGCTAGTGCGCGTGACAGGGCCTATGGCTACACCTTC.

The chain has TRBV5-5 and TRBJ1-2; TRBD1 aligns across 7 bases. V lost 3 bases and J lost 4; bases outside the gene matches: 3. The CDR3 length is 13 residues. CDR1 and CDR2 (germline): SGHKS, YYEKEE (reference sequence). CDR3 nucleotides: TGTGCCAGCAGCTCAGGGACAGTCTATGGCTACACCTTC. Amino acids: CASSSGTVYGYTF. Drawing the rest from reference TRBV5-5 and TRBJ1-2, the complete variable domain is DAGVTQSPTHLIKTRGQQVTLRCSPISGHKSVSWYQQVLGQGPQFIFQYYEKEERGRGNFPDRFSARQFPNYSSELNVNALLLGDSALYLCASSSGTVYGYTFGSGTRLTVV.